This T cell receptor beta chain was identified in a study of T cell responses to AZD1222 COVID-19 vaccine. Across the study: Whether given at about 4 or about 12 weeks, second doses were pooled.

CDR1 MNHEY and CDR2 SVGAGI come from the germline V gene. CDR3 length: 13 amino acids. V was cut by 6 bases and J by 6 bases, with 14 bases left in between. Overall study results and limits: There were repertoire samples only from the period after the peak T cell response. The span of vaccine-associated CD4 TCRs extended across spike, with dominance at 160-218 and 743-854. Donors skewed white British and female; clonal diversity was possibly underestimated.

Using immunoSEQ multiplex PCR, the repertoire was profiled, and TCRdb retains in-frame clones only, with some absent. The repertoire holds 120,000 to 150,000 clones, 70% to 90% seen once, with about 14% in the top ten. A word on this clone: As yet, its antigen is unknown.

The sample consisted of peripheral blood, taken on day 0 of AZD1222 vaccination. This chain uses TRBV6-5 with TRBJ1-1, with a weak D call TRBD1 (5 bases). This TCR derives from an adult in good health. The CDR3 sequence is CASSAMGGAEAFF. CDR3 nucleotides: TGTGCCAGCAGCGCAATGGGGGGAGCTGAAGCTTTCTTT.